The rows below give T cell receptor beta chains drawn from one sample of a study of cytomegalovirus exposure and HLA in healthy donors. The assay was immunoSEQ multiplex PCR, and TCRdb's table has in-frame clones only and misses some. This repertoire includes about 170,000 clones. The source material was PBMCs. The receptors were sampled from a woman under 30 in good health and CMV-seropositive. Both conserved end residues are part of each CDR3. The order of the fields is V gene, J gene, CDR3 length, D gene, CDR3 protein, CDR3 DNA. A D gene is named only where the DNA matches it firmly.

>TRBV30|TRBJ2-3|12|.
CAWSSLADTQYF
TGTGCCTGGAGTAGTTTGGCCGATACGCAGTATTTT
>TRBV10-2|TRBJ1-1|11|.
CASSLNTEAFF
TGCGCCAGCAGCTTGAACACTGAAGCTTTCTTT
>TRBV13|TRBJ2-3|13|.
CASSDEATDTQYF
TGTGCCAGCAGCGACGAGGCGACAGATACGCAGTATTTT
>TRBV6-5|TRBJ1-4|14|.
CASSYVGQGEKLFF
TGTGCCAGCAGTTACGTGGGTCAGGGTGAAAAACTGTTTTTT
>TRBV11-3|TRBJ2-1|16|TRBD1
CASSLEWDSSYNEQFF
TGTGCCAGCAGCTTAGAATGGGACAGCTCCTACAATGAGCAGTTCTTC
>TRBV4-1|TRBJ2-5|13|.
CASSQDGGSEQYF
TGCGCCAGCAGCCAAGATGGGGGGAGTGAGCAGTACTTC
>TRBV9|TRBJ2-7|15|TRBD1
CASSVGGQGNHEQYF
TGTGCCAGCAGCGTAGGGGGACAGGGGAACCACGAGCAGTACTTC
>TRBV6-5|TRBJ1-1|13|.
CASSRQGNTEAFF
TGTGCCAGCAGCCGCCAGGGGAACACTGAAGCTTTCTTT
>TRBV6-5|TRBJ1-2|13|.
CASSRDMGYGYTF
TGTGCCAGCAGTCGGGACATGGGCTATGGCTACACCTTC
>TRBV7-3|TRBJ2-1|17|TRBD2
CASSFPNGTSSISEQFF
TGTGCCAGCAGCTTCCCCAACGGGACTAGCAGTATCAGTGAGCAGTTCTTC
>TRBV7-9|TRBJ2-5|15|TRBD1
CASRPTGGIQETQYF
TGTGCCAGCAGACCTACAGGGGGGATCCAAGAGACCCAGTACTTC
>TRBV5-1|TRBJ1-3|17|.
CASSWGLLGETGNTIYF
TGCGCCAGCAGCTGGGGCCTGTTAGGGGAAACTGGAAACACCATATATTTT
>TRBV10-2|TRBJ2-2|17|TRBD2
CASSAGLAGRTSGELFF
TGCGCCAGCAGTGCGGGACTAGCGGGGCGGACATCCGGGGAGCTGTTTTTT
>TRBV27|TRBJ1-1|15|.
CASSLSGGGGTEAFF
TGTGCCAGCAGTTTATCAGGGGGGGGTGGAACTGAAGCTTTCTTT